This T cell receptor (beta chain) was captured by sequencing in a study of beta chain features in type 1 diabetes. Expressed TCRB transcripts were sequenced after all isolated RNA was converted to cDNA. Averages roughly 1 million reads characterized the stem cell-like memory T cell samples. TCRdb's table, derived via immunoSEQ multiplex PCR, lists solely in-frame clones and lacks some. Of approximately 40,000 clones listed, roughly 50% are singletons. As for this clone: Its antigen remains unknown.

Regarding the study as a whole: Significant though moderate, a shortening of TCRB CDR3s appeared in all four CD4+ subsets of Type 1 diabetes patients.

Purity of each sorted population was above 95%. With V trimmed by 3 bases and J by 6 bases, 3 bases remained unmatched. The CDR3 loop spans 15 amino acids. Per the germline V gene, CDR1 is SGHTA and CDR2 is FQGNSA. This TCR was recovered from a young woman in good health. The sample comprised stem cell memory CD4+ T cells from blood. The J gene is TRBJ2-1, the V gene TRBV7-2; 12 positions agree with TRBD2. The CDR3 spells CASSLGLAGVNEQFF. The CDR3 DNA is TGTGCCAGCAGCTTGGGACTAGCGGGTGTCAATGAGCAGTTCTTC.